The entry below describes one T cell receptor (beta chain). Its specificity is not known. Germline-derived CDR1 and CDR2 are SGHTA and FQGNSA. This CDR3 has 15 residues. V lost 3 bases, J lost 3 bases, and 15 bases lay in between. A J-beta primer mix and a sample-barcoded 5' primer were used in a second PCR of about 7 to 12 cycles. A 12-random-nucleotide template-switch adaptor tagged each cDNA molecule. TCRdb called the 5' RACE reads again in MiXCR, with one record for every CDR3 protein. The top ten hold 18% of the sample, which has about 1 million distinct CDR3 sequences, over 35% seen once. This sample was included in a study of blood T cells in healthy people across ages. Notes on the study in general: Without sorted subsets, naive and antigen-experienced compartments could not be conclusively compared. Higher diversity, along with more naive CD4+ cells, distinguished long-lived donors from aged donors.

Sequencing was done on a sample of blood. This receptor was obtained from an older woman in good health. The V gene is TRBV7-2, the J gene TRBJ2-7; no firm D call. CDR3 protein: CASSFQSRRDYEQYF. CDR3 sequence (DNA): TGTGCCAGCAGCTTCCAAAGTCGTAGGGACTACGAGCAGTACTTC.